This T cell receptor beta chain appears in the sequencing data of a study of shared clonotypes between healthy human individuals. Study overall: Contributing individuals were two females and three males aged 18 to 49. Three plates each covered CD4 naive and memory; CD8 naive two, CD8 memory one. Study-wide findings and caveats: Approximately 4.9% of naive CD4 clonotypes were shared across several donors.

This clone was recorded once. The antigen is undetermined. Germline V gene sequence: CDR1 MNHEY, CDR2 SMNVEV (reference sequence). CDR3 length: 16 residues. V was trimmed by 6 bases and J by 0 bases, leaving 15 bases between them. CD45RO-negative, CCR7-selected cells formed the naive CD8 fraction, which excluded terminally differentiated effector memory CD45RA+ cells. Assay used: immunoSEQ multiplex PCR; TCRdb lists only in-frame clones, some missing. This repertoire shows roughly 2,000,000 clones, just over 90% found once; its top ten account for more than 1.5%. V and J are TRBV27 and TRBJ1-5; D perhaps matches TRBD1 (5 bases). This TCR was recovered from a man aged 18-30 years in good health. Some clones in this sample may be carry-over from other donors' samples. Sequenced material: naive CD8+ T cells from PBMCs. CDR3 in DNA: TGTGCCAGCAGCCCTATTCAGGGAACTAGCAATCAGCCCCAGCATTTT. Translating it yields CASSPIQGTSNQPQHF.